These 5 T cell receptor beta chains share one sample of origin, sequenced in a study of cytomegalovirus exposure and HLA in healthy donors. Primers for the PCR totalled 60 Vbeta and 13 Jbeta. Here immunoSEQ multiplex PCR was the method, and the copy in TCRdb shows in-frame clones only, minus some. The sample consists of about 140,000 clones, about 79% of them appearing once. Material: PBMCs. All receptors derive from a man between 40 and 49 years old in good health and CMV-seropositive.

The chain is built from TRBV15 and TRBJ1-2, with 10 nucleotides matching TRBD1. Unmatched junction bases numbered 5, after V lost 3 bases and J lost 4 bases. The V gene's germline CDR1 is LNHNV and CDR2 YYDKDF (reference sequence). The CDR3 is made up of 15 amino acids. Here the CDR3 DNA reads TGTGCCACCAGCAGGGGACAGGGGCTGGGCTATGGCTACACCTTC. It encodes CATSRGQGLGYGYTF.

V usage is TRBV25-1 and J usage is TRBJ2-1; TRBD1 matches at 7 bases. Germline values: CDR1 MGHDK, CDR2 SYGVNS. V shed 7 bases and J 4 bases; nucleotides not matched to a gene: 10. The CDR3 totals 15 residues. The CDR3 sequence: CASIPDRVGYNEQFF. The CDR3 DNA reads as TGTGCCAGCATCCCAGACAGGGTAGGGTACAATGAGCAGTTCTTC.

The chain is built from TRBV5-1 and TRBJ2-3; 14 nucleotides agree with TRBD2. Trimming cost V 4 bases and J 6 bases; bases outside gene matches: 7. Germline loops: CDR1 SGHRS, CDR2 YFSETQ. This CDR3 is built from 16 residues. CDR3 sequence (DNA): TGCGCCAGCAGCACAGGGACTAGCGGGAGATGGGATACGCAGTATTTT. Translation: CASSTGTSGRWDTQYF.

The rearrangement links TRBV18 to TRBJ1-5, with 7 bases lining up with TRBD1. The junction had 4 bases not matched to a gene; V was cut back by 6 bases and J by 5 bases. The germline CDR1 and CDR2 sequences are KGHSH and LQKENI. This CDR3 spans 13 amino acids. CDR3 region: CASSPGQYQPQHF. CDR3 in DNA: TGTGCCAGCTCTCCGGGACAGTATCAGCCCCAGCATTTT. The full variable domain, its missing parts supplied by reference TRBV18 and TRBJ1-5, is NAGVMQNPRHLVRRRGQEARLRCSPMKGHSHVYWYRQLPEEGLKFMVYLQKENIIDESGMPKERFSAEFPKEGPSILRIQQVVRGDSAAYFCASSPGQYQPQHFGDGTRLSIL.

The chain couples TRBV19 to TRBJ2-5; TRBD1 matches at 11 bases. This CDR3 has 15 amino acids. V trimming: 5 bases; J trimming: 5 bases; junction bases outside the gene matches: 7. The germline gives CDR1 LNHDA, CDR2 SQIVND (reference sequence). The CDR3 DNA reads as TGTGCCAGTAGTCCCCGGACAGGGGGCACCGAGACCCAGTACTTC. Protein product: CASSPRTGGTETQYF.